This T cell receptor beta chain was found in a study of blood T cell repertoires in COVID-19. Background on the study: Italy, Spain and the United States were the sources of the convalescent and acute COVID-19 samples.

Germline V lookup: CDR1 MDHEN, CDR2 SYDVKM. The CDR3 extends over 17 amino acids. The V end lost 5 bases, the J end lost 0 bases, and 18 bases lay between the germline ends. Clones were read by immunoSEQ multiplex PCR, and TCRdb kept only the in-frame ones, dropping some. The sample holds approximately 280,000 clones; around nine tenths are singletons and the top ten take 1.9%. This chain connects TRBV28 to TRBJ2-3; maybe TRBD1 (5 bases). Input material: PBMCs or T cells enriched from blood (not recorded which). This sequence was found in a woman aged 55-69 years who had recovered from COVID-19. The CDR3 sequence: CASSHRGQPPSTDTQYF. CDR3 nucleotides: TGTGCCAGCAGTCATAGAGGACAACCCCCTAGCACAGATACGCAGTATTTT.